This record looks at one T cell receptor (beta chain) sequence and its context. Given a much more abundant clone one base away, this may be a read error. The sample is drawn from a study of T cell repertoires in cytomegalovirus infection. In TCRdb, the reads were re-called with MiXCR into one record per CDR3 protein. Counted here are 150,000 to 200,000 distinct CDR3 sequences, more than 9% occurring once; the ten biggest clones make up approximately 4.6%. The sequencing sample was made of PBMCs. The clonotype comes from a human donor in good health (CMV status not recorded). Some clones in this sample may be carry-over from other donors' samples.

The CDR3 DNA sequence: TGTGCCAGTAGTATTGGGGGCAGCGTGAACACTGACGCTTTCTTT. Amino acids: CASSIGGSVNTDAFF. This chain links TRBV19 with TRBJ1-1; D is perhaps TRBD1 (6 bases). Germline CDR1 and CDR2: LNHDA and SQIVND (reference sequence). This CDR3 has 15 amino acids.